The 14 T cell receptor beta chains below all came from one sample that was sequenced in a study of neoadjuvant nivolumab and ipilimumab in lung cancer (dated by TCRdb to the early 2020s). Library construction relied on the immunoSEQ multiplex PCR assay. The clones in this table, taken by TCRdb from immuneACCESS, are in-frame only. Not every clone is retained; where verified, under half of the shortfall comes from an unresolved V gene, and the cause of the rest is unknown. Within this sample are about 20,000 clones, with around 76% of them counted one time only. The ten largest clonotypes hold under 8.5% of the sample. Taken with the paper, the label for time point translates to: at surgical resection after neoadjuvant nivolumab +/- ipilimumab. The starting material was tumor tissue, obtained after neoadjuvant nivolumab, alone or with ipilimumab, at or shortly before surgery. The source of these receptors is an adult with non-small cell lung cancer.

This sequence joins TRBV5-5 and TRBJ2-1; 9 nucleotides match TRBD1. The CDR3 totals 16 residues. The germline CDR1 and CDR2 sequences are SGHKS and YYEKEE (reference sequence). The J segment lost 5 bases and the V segment lost 3 bases, leaving 9 bases of the junction unmatched. CDR3 amino acids: CASSSAADRGNNEQFF. CDR3 nucleotide sequence: TGTGCCAGCAGCTCCGCGGCGGACAGGGGTAACAATGAGCAGTTCTTC. Combining the CDR3 with reference TRBV5-5 and TRBJ2-1 gives the whole variable domain DAGVTQSPTHLIKTRGQQVTLRCSPISGHKSVSWYQQVLGQGPQFIFQYYEKEERGRGNFPDRFSARQFPNYSSELNVNALLLGDSALYLCASSSAADRGNNEQFFGPGTRLTVL.

This clone appeared once. The chain is built from TRBV6-1 and TRBJ1-5, with 10 positions matching TRBD1. Germline V gene lookup returns CDR1 MNHNS and CDR2 SASEGT. The trim removed 3 bases at V and 9 bases at J, leaving 11 bases unmatched. This CDR3 has 16 residues. CDR3 sequence reads: CASSDGGTGVPWPQHF. The CDR3 coding sequence is TGTGCCAGCAGTGACGGCGGGACAGGGGTCCCTTGGCCCCAGCATTTT.

This chain connects TRBV30 to TRBJ1-6; D gene unclear. The V and J ends lost 1 base and 7 bases respectively, with 8 bases between them. CDR1 and CDR2 from the germline V gene are GTSNPN and SVGIG (reference sequence). The length of the CDR3 is 13 residues. The CDR3: CAWSGGDNSPLHF. The CDR3 bases are TGTGCCTGGAGTGGGGGAGACAATTCACCCCTCCACTTT.

The chain couples TRBV5-1 to TRBJ2-1; D gene unclear. This CDR3 is 16 amino acids long. Germline V gene lookup returns CDR1 SGHRS and CDR2 YFSETQ. Trimming took off 0 bases at V and 4 bases at J, with 14 bases between the two ends. The CDR3, as DNA: TGCGCCAGCAGCTTGGCCCTGGGTCGCGCGTACAATGAGCAGTTCTTC. Protein product: CASSLALGRAYNEQFF.

This rearrangement joins TRBV6-5 to TRBJ1-1, with unresolved D. Trimming pared 2 bases from V and 0 bases from J, leaving 10 bases between. The CDR3 consists of 15 residues. Germline CDR1 reads MNHEY; CDR2 reads SVGAGI. The CDR3 nucleotides are TGTGCCAGCAGTTACGCGGACCGAATGAACACTGAAGCTTTCTTT. The encoded protein is CASSYADRMNTEAFF.

The chain employs TRBV7-2 and TRBJ1-4; D may be TRBD1 (5 bases). This CDR3 region has 15 residues. Germline CDR1 SGHTA, CDR2 FQGNSA. V was shortened by 0 bases and J by 10 bases, with 15 bases between the two germline ends. DNA for the CDR3: TGTGCCAGCAGCTTAGCGGGAAGGCTAACAGGAAAACTGTTTTTT. It translates to CASSLAGRLTGKLFF.

This chain uses TRBV7-3 with TRBJ1-2; 10 bases align to TRBD1. The V gene's germline CDR1 is SGHTA and CDR2 FQGTGA. The CDR3 loop spans 13 amino acids. V was clipped by 3 bases and J by 8 bases; unmatched bases: 3. As DNA, the CDR3 is TGTGCCAGCAGCTTGACAGGGGGCGAAGGCTACACCTTC. Encoded protein: CASSLTGGEGYTF.

CDR3 coding DNA: TGTGCCAGCAGCGTGGGCGGTAACTATGGCTACACCTTC. This gives the protein CASSVGGNYGYTF. This rearrangement joins TRBV9 to TRBJ1-2; no firm D call. Germline V CDR1 and CDR2: SGDLS, YYNGEE. V lost 2 bases to trimming and J lost 1 base, with 6 bases between them. This CDR3 region has 13 residues.

This clone came up a few times. This chain links TRBV6-5 with TRBJ2-7; D is unclear. Germline V gene sequence: CDR1 MNHEY, CDR2 SVGAGI. The V gene lost 0 bases and the J gene lost 2 bases, with 8 bases spanning the gap. The CDR3 sequence is 14 residues long. DNA for the CDR3: TGTGCCAGCAGTTACTCGACGGGTACCTACGAGCAGTACTTC. Residues: CASSYSTGTYEQYF.

The chain employs TRBV25-1 and TRBJ1-3; no reliable D call. Germline CDR1 reads MGHDK; CDR2 reads SYGVNS. V gave up 1 base and J gave up 0 bases, with 7 bases separating them. The CDR3 sequence is 15 residues long. CDR3 amino acids: CASSEFRFSGNTIYF. The CDR3 nucleotides read TGTGCCAGCAGTGAATTCAGATTCTCTGGAAACACCATATATTTT.

A few counts support this clone. The chain joins TRBV4-3 to TRBJ1-2; D is perhaps TRBD1 (5 bases). Trimming removed 1 base at V and 4 bases at J, with 10 bases between. This CDR3 is 14 amino acids long. The germline gives CDR1 LGHNA, CDR2 YSLEER. For the CDR3, the DNA is TGCGCCAGCAGCCAAGCGCAGGGACGCTATGGCTACACCTTC. Protein product: CASSQAQGRYGYTF.

There are a few counts of this clone. This chain joins TRBV11-1 and TRBJ1-5; D call uncertain. Germline V gene sequence: CDR1 SGHAT, CDR2 FQDESV (reference sequence). V shed 3 bases and J shed 2 bases, with 5 bases lying between them. This CDR3 comprises 13 residues. This CDR3 reads CASSFARNQPQHF. The CDR3 DNA is TGTGCCAGCAGCTTCGCGCGCAATCAGCCCCAGCATTTT.

The chain's CDR3 is CASSRDSLSLHF. The CDR3 nucleotides read TGTGCCAGCAGCCGGGACAGTTTATCCCTCCACTTT. The rearrangement joins TRBV11-2 to TRBJ1-6; 7 bases match TRBD1. CDR3 length: 12 residues. With 5 bases clipped from V and 14 bases from J, the junction kept 6 bases outside the gene matches. Germline V gene sequence: CDR1 SGHAT, CDR2 FQNNGV.

CDR3 amino acids: CASSFQGSNSPLHF. DNA for the CDR3: TGTGCCAGCAGCTTCCAGGGTTCTAATTCACCCCTCCACTTT. The chain links TRBV7-2 to TRBJ1-6; perhaps TRBD1 as D (5 bases). The CDR3 totals 14 residues. Trimming took off 3 bases at V and 6 bases at J, with 9 bases between the two ends. Germline CDR1 SGHTA, CDR2 FQGNSA.